This T cell receptor (beta chain) derives from a study of cytomegalovirus exposure and HLA in healthy donors. Deletions cut 2 bases from V and 0 bases from J, with 14 bases between. The germline V gene encodes CDR1 LGHNA and CDR2 YNFKEQ. This CDR3 comprises 16 residues. The PCR ran on 60 Vbeta and 13 Jbeta primers. Measured with immunoSEQ multiplex PCR; TCRdb has only the in-frame clones, and not every one. The profile shows approximately 150,000 clones, around 80% of them singletons. The sample taken for sequencing was PBMCs. The source of this sequence is a woman aged 25 to 39 in good health and CMV-seropositive. This chain links TRBV4-2 with TRBJ2-7, with D maybe TRBD1 (6 bases). The CDR3 is CASSQPPTGSSYEQYF. CDR3 nucleotide sequence: TGTGCCAGCAGCCAACCCCCTACAGGGAGCTCCTACGAGCAGTACTTC.